One and the same sample provided the 10 T cell receptor beta chains below, sequenced in a study of identical twins (TCRdb year 2016). Library method: 5' RACE. The sequencer was an Illumina HiSeq 2000. The raw public reads went through TCRdb reprocessing: fastp at Q25, MiXCR clone calling, in-frame beta chains kept. Records with the same CDR3 protein are collapsed into one entry carrying the most frequent genes and DNA. This sample gives 430,000 or so distinct CDR3 sequences in total; roughly 24% of them show up just once. Jointly, the top ten make up just under 3% of the sample. These data were also reused for a study on T cells expressing NK-cell markers.

Sequencing input: CD4+ T cells sorted from blood. Every receptor here comes from a young woman in good health.

In this sample, this clonotype turned up a few times. The rearrangement links TRBV11-2 to TRBJ2-5; TRBD1 might be the D (5 bases). Germline loops: CDR1 SGHAT, CDR2 FQNNGV. This CDR3 region has 13 residues. V was pared by 8 bases and J by 5 bases, with 15 bases between. CDR3 sequence: CASAFRVGETQYF. Here the CDR3 DNA reads TGTGCCAGCGCTTTCAGGGTAGGGGAGACCCAGTACTTC.

This clonotype was seen a few times. This chain joins TRBV6-5 and TRBJ2-7; TRBD2 matches at 13 bases. The CDR3 spans 16 residues. Trimming at V came to 2 bases and at J to 2 bases, leaving 3 bases not matched to a gene. The germline V gene has CDR1 MNHEY and CDR2 SVGAGI. DNA of the CDR3: TGTGCCAGCAGTTACCGGACTAGCGGGGGTCCCTACGAGCAGTACTTC. Translated, it gives CASSYRTSGGPYEQYF.

V usage is TRBV29-1 and J usage is TRBJ2-2, with D perhaps matching TRBD1 or TRBD2 (6 bases each). Germline-derived CDR1 and CDR2 are SQVTM and ANQGSEA. The length of the CDR3 is 13 residues. Trimming pared 4 bases from V and 6 bases from J, leaving 12 bases between. The CDR3 bases are TGCAGCGTTGCCCGGGGGCAAGCCGGGGAGCTGTTTTTT. The encoded protein is CSVARGQAGELFF.

The genes are TRBV6-5 and TRBJ1-4, with D perhaps TRBD1 (6 bases). The length of the CDR3 is 19 residues. Per the germline V gene, CDR1 is MNHEY and CDR2 is SVGAGI. Trimming left V 1 base short and J 2 bases short, with 20 bases between. The CDR3 DNA sequence: TGTGCCAGCAGTTACTACGTTTTGGGGGGCGGACGCACTAATGAAAAACTGTTTTTT. It is translated as CASSYYVLGGGRTNEKLFF.

The chain recombines TRBV18 with TRBJ2-2; D may correspond to TRBD1 or TRBD2 (5 bases each). Per germline, CDR1 KGHSH and CDR2 LQKENI. CDR3 length: 14 amino acids. V was shortened by 0 bases and J by 3 bases, with 5 bases between the two germline ends. CDR3 residues: CASSPPGHTGELFF. CDR3 DNA sequence: TGTGCCAGCTCACCACCGGGACACACCGGGGAGCTGTTTTTT.

The chain joins TRBV10-3 to TRBJ1-2; 7 bases are shared with TRBD1. The CDR3 is 14 residues long. The trim removed 10 bases at V and 4 bases at J, leaving 12 bases unmatched. Germline values: CDR1 ENHRY, CDR2 SYGVKD. The CDR3 sequence: CATYTEAGGYGYTF. The CDR3 nucleotides are TGTGCCACGTACACGGAGGCAGGGGGCTATGGCTACACCTTC.

The rearrangement uses TRBV12-3 or TRBV12-4 and TRBJ2-4, with 9 bases that match TRBD1. J lost 7 bases, V lost 2 bases, and 6 bases had no gene match. The CDR3 runs 15 residues. The CDR3 coding sequence is TGTGCCAGCAGTTTATCTCGCGGGACAGGGAACATTCAGTACTTC. Protein product: CASSLSRGTGNIQYF.

The chain uses TRBV7-8 and TRBJ2-7, with 14 bases aligning to TRBD2. CDR3 size: 17 residues. V was clipped by 5 bases and J by 4 bases; unmatched bases: 10. The germline V gene encodes CDR1 SGHVS and CDR2 FQNEAQ. CDR3 DNA sequence: TGTGCCAGCAGCCCGAACCAAGGACTAGCGGGAGGATACGAGCAGTACTTC. Protein sequence: CASSPNQGLAGGYEQYF.

The V and J genes are TRBV5-1 and TRBJ2-3, with no clear D. Per the germline V gene, CDR1 is SGHRS and CDR2 is YFSETQ. The CDR3 sequence is 15 residues long. V was trimmed by 5 bases and J by 2 bases, leaving 15 bases between them. The CDR3 region has the DNA TGCGCCAGCAGTTCAGGATCTTTGGACACAGATACGCAGTATTTT. This codes for CASSSGSLDTDTQYF.

The chain has TRBV6-1 and TRBJ2-7; the match to TRBD2 covers 9 bases. The J segment lost 3 bases and the V segment lost 5 bases, leaving 14 bases of the junction unmatched. The CDR3 covers 17 residues. Germline CDR1 MNHNS, CDR2 SASEGT. CDR3 sequence: CASSRAPLAGDLYEQYF. For the CDR3, the DNA is TGTGCCAGCAGTCGAGCTCCATTAGCGGGGGATCTCTACGAGCAGTACTTC.